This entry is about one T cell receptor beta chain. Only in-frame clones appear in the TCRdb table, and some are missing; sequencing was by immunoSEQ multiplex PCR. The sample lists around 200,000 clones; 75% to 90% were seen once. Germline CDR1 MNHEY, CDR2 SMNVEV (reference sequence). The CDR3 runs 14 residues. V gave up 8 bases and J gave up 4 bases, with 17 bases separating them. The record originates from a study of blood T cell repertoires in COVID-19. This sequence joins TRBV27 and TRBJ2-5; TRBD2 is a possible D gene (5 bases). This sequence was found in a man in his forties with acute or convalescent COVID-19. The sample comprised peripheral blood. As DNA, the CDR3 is TGTGCCAGCCGTAGATTGGGGAGCGGAGAGACCCAGTACTTC. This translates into CASRRLGSGETQYF.